This T cell receptor (beta chain) is from a study of beta chain features in type 1 diabetes. Study results and limitations: Small HLA sub-analyses could not settle whether HLA shapes TCRB rearrangement. In the patient group, naive, central memory and Treg TCRB repertoires seemed more alike than in the healthy donor group.

As for this clone: Its antigen is not known.

Germline V gene data show CDR1 as LGHNA and CDR2 as YSLEER. Between the trimmed V and J ends, which lost 1 base and 5 bases, there was a span of 12 bases. The CDR3 sequence is 15 residues long. TCRB transcripts that were expressed got sequenced, as all of the isolated RNA had been reverse transcribed. Sequenced naive, central memory and regulatory T cell samples produced an average of around 3.9 million reads. Produced via immunoSEQ multiplex PCR; TCRdb's table is partial and in-frame only. The sample carries 350,000 to 400,000 clones, more than 13% recorded once. This chain connects TRBV4-3 to TRBJ2-1; no clear D. The specimen was naive CD4+ T cells from blood. The sequence was collected from a young woman in good health. Here the CDR3 DNA reads TGCGCCAGCAGCCAAGGTTCAAATCCCAACAATGAGCAGTTCTTC. Encoded protein: CASSQGSNPNNEQFF.